Each of the 12 T cell receptor beta chains below was sequenced from the same sample in a study of blood T cell repertoires in COVID-19. Sequencing was performed with immunoSEQ multiplex PCR; in TCRdb, only in-frame clones are kept and a portion is missing. The repertoire has 130,000 to 150,000 clones, 70% to 90% of them found once; the top ten carry less than 3.5%. The sequenced sample was peripheral blood. Receptors were obtained from a human donor with acute or convalescent COVID-19. The donor label of this sample is uncertain.

This clone appeared a single time. The chain is built from TRBV28 and TRBJ1-2; 8 nucleotides align to TRBD1. The CDR3 loop spans 15 amino acids. The germline V gene encodes CDR1 MDHEN and CDR2 SYDVKM. V was pared by 8 bases and J by 4 bases, with 12 bases of the junction left unmatched. The CDR3 reads CASLGRGLSPYGYTF. Here the CDR3 DNA reads TGTGCCAGCCTGGGCAGGGGGCTCTCACCCTATGGCTACACCTTC.

The chain uses TRBV7-2 and TRBJ2-3; a weak D match, TRBD2 (5 bases). In germline, CDR1 is SGHTA, CDR2 FQGNSA. The germline V and J ends were trimmed by 0 bases and 0 bases, with 13 bases remaining between them. The CDR3 has 17 residues. For the CDR3, the DNA is TGTGCCAGCAGCTTAGCGCCGAGCGGAACTAGCACAGATACGCAGTATTTT. Amino acids: CASSLAPSGTSTDTQYF.

This sequence joins TRBV5-1 and TRBJ1-6, with 9 bases that match TRBD1. The CDR3 runs to 14 residues. Per the germline V gene, CDR1 is SGHRS and CDR2 is YFSETQ. V was clipped by 5 bases and J by 10 bases; unmatched bases: 7. The CDR3 DNA sequence: TGCGCCAGCAGAGGGACAGGGCGTCCATCACCCCTCCACTTT. Its translation: CASRGTGRPSPLHF.

CDR3 bases: TGTGCCAGCAGCCTTCAAAGGGGATTGGCTGGAAACACCATATATTTT. Its protein is CASSLQRGLAGNTIYF. The chain links TRBV9 to TRBJ1-3, with D tentatively TRBD1 (5 bases). Germline V CDR1 and CDR2: SGDLS, YYNGEE. Trimming removed 4 bases from V and 2 bases from J, with 16 bases in between. The CDR3 has 16 residues. Looking up the rest from reference TRBV9 and TRBJ1-3 gives the full variable domain: DSGVTQTPKHLITATGQRVTLRCSPRSGDLSVYWYQQSLDQGLQFLIQYYNGEERAKGNILERFSAQQFPDLHSELNLSSLELGDSALYFCASSLQRGLAGNTIYFGEGSWLTVV.

The chain has TRBV19 and TRBJ2-6, with D hard to call. There are 19 residues in the CDR3. Trimming left V 10 bases short and J 4 bases short, with 29 bases between. Germline V gene data show CDR1 as LNHDA and CDR2 as SQIVND (reference sequence). CDR3 protein: CANPNPPRSPPPGANVLTF. CDR3 in DNA: TGTGCCAATCCCAACCCGCCACGGTCCCCTCCCCCCGGGGCCAACGTCCTGACTTTC.

The V gene is TRBV3-1 (or the pseudogene TRBV3-2), the J gene TRBJ2-4; the D gene is possibly TRBD2 (5 bases). Deletions cut 2 bases from V and 0 bases from J, with 11 bases between. Germline V CDR1 and CDR2: LGHDT, YNNKEL (reference sequence). The CDR3 contains 16 residues. CDR3 loop: CASSQNQRLAKNIQYF. Here the CDR3 DNA reads TGTGCCAGCAGCCAAAACCAGCGGCTAGCCAAAAACATTCAGTACTTC.

V gene TRBV5-5 combines with J gene TRBJ1-1; TRBD1 might be the D (5 bases). V was cut by 1 base and J by 3 bases, with 7 bases left in between. Germline CDR1 and CDR2: SGHKS and YYEKEE (reference sequence). The CDR3 is made up of 13 amino acids. Here the CDR3 reads CASSLSGHTEAFF. The DNA for the CDR3 is TGTGCCAGCAGCTTGTCAGGGCACACTGAAGCTTTCTTT.

The chain joins TRBV19 to TRBJ2-1; 8 bases are shared with TRBD2. The CDR3 has 15 amino acids. With V trimmed by 5 bases and J by 9 bases, 12 bases remained unmatched. The V gene's germline CDR1 is LNHDA and CDR2 SQIVND (reference sequence). Here the CDR3 reads CASSPRAGREGEQFF. CDR3 nucleotides: TGTGCCAGTAGTCCCCGGGCGGGCCGGGAGGGTGAGCAGTTCTTC.

The chain has TRBV5-1 and TRBJ2-7; 9 nucleotides match TRBD1. The CDR3 covers 14 residues. Germline CDR1 is SGHRS and CDR2 is YFSETQ. The trim removed 2 bases at V and 5 bases at J, leaving 5 bases unmatched. This CDR3 is CASSFPGQGNEQYF. The CDR3 nucleotides read TGCGCCAGCAGCTTCCCGGGACAGGGTAACGAGCAGTACTTC. The full variable domain, its missing parts supplied by reference TRBV5-1 and TRBJ2-7, is KAGVTQTPRYLIKTRGQQVTLSCSPISGHRSVSWYQQTPGQGLQFLFEYFSETQRNKGNFPGRFSGRQFSNSRSEMNVSTLELGDSALYLCASSFPGQGNEQYFGPGTRLTVT.

V usage is TRBV5-3 and J usage is TRBJ2-3; no reliable D call. TRBV5-3 is an ORF for which the function is uncertain. Between the trimmed V and J ends, which lost 8 bases and 2 bases, there was a span of 15 bases. CDR3 length: 14 residues. CDR3 amino acids: CARGQSGFTDTQYF. The CDR3 DNA sequence: TGTGCCAGGGGCCAGAGTGGGTTCACAGATACGCAGTATTTT.

V gene TRBV18 combines with J gene TRBJ1-2; 7 nucleotides match TRBD1. CDR3 length: 16 amino acids. The junction had 12 bases not matched to a gene; V was cut back by 3 bases and J by 5 bases. Germline V lookup: CDR1 KGHSH, CDR2 LQKENI. This chain's CDR3 is CASSPSNAGTEYGYTF. CDR3 bases: TGTGCCAGCTCACCTTCAAATGCCGGGACAGAGTATGGCTACACCTTC.

The V gene is TRBV7-2, the J gene TRBJ1-6; D perhaps matches TRBD1 (6 bases). Trimming took 6 bases from V and 5 from J, leaving 14 bases between them. CDR3 length: 15 amino acids. Germline values: CDR1 SGHTA, CDR2 FQGNSA. DNA for the CDR3: TGTGCCAGCAGTCTAGGACAGTTCAATAATTCACCCCTCCACTTT. Translating it yields CASSLGQFNNSPLHF.